This T cell receptor (beta chain) stems from a study of CD8+ T cells in alopecia areata (dated by TCRdb to 2017 to 2018). Notes on the research overall: Treated patients were enrolled in an open-label pilot trial of oral tofacitinib, 5 to 10 mg twice daily, for moderate-to-severe alopecia areata. Tofacitinib was administered for 6 to 18 months, and 6 months of follow-up off drug were then conducted to assess delayed response and recurrence. To study T cell clonal expansion in alopecia areata, the researchers applied high-throughput TCRbeta sequencing to both the C3H/HeJ mouse model and human patients. In humans, TCRbeta sequencing was performed on scalp tissue and on sorted CD4+ and CD8+ peripheral blood T cells from healthy controls and from patients with patchy or totalis/universalis alopecia areata. Biopsies were taken from tofacitinib-treated patients at baseline and at 4 and 24 weeks of treatment, and a later scalp biopsy was taken in several of the tofacitinib-treated patients. Clonality in the scalp was compared among normal scalp (n=4), patchy alopecia areata scalp (n=8), and alopecia totalis/universalis scalp (n=8). RNA came from the PAXgene miRNA kit for fixed scalp, the miRNeasy kit for PBMCs, and the RNeasy kit for mouse skin. Amplification of TCRbeta CDR3 regions was done by immunoSEQ multiplex PCR using 35 Vbeta forward primers and 13 Jbeta reverse primers. On the study overall, not on this receptor specifically: Compared with mice, TCR sequences shared between patients were less clear, possibly partly because of HLA diversity across the patient population. Lesional scalp, especially in alopecia totalis/universalis, showed higher clonality and more expanded CD8+ clones than normal scalp, suggesting antigenic drive. Unlike mouse skin, which is dominated by gammadelta T cells, normal human skin has resident alphabeta T cells that are also sequenced, and this complicates analysis of the scalp TCR repertoire.

Libraries were prepared through the immunoSEQ multiplex PCR assay. RNA was extracted from all samples and reverse transcribed into cDNA, which served as template for TCR sequencing. First-strand cDNA was synthesized with SuperScript III using a 2:1 mix of oligo-dT and random hexamers. A synthetic immune receptor repertoire was used to assess amplification bias, and residual bias was removed computationally. As for the original processing: After raw reads were preprocessed to remove errors, the CDR3 was defined following IMGT conventions as running from the conserved cysteine to phenylalanine. Clonality was calculated as 1 minus Shannon entropy normalized by log2 of the number of productive unique TCRs. Scalp TCRbeta sequences were cross-referenced with sorted blood CD4 and CD8 repertoires so that the CD4 or CD8 identity of scalp clones could be inferred. In TCRdb, the immuneACCESS table is reduced to in-frame sequences with V and J assigned. These tables do not hold every clone; where another copy was compared, an unresolved V gene accounts for under half, and the others remain unexplained. V and J calls and clone size are copied from that table; D and trimming were computed from the DNA. In all, the sample holds 110,000 to 150,000 clones, and around 58% of those were seen once. Nearly 6.5% of the sample rests with the top ten.

With respect to this clone: Its antigen has not been determined. No base quality values were provided; no much bigger clone lies one nucleotide off.

The meaning of the sample's time point label: baseline before oral tofacitinib. Lesional scalp punch biopsies and peripheral blood were obtained from alopecia areata patients. After PBMCs were isolated by density centrifugation and stained for CD3, CD4 and CD8, a FACSAria was used to sort CD4+ and CD8+ T cells. CDR1 and CDR2, looked up from the germline V gene, are SGHTA and FQGNSA. The junction shows trimming of 0 bases on V and 5 bases on J, plus 5 bases between the germline ends. The CDR3 has 13 amino acids, counting the end cysteine and phenylalanine. Solely the CDR3 DNA is kept, with 39 bases framed from the first base.

This specimen was CD4+ T cells sorted from blood, taken at week 0. The chain is made from TRBV7-2 and TRBJ1-5, with the D gene not clear enough to name. This sequence originates from a human donor with alopecia areata. The CDR3 here reads CASSLAPHQPQHF. The DNA reads TGTGCCAGCAGCTTAGCGCCCCATCAGCCCCAGCATTTT.